Here is one T cell receptor (beta chain) with its context. TCRdb keeps only in-frame clones here, not all; method: immunoSEQ multiplex PCR. The sample consists of 700,000 or so clones, approximately 83% of them appearing once. This CDR3 has 12 amino acids. The germline gives CDR1 SQVTM, CDR2 ANQGSEA. Germline trimming cut 7 bases from V and 9 bases from J; bases unmatched to any gene: 9. This entry is derived from a study of shared T cell receptors in the human thymus. Another study also made use of these data, one on human thymus T cells.

This sequence was found in a girl under three years old with a congenital heart defect. The sample consisted of thymocytes. The chain couples TRBV29-1 to TRBJ2-1; 7 bases fit TRBD1. CDR3 nucleotides: TGCAGCGCCCAAGACAGGGTGGGTGAGCAGTTCTTC. Its protein product is CSAQDRVGEQFF.